This record covers a single TCR beta chain. What it recognizes is unknown. The sample comes from a study of T cell responses to AZD1222 COVID-19 vaccine. Study-level findings and limits: Only a handful of individuals given AZD1222 were seropositive at baseline.

Clones were read by immunoSEQ multiplex PCR, and TCRdb kept only the in-frame ones, dropping some. The table lists fewer than 150,000 clones, about 82% of them singletons. This TCR came from an adult who received the AZD1222 COVID-19 vaccine. The sequences come from peripheral blood, collected 28 days after the second AZD1222 dose.

The CDR3 here is CASSFRGFAYGYTF. The CDR3 region has the DNA TGTGCCAGCAGTTTCCGGGGGTTCGCCTATGGCTACACCTTC. The J gene is TRBJ1-2, the V gene TRBV6-5, with D maybe TRBD1 (5 bases). The CDR3 runs 14 residues. The germline gives CDR1 MNHEY, CDR2 SVGAGI. Trimming cost V 4 bases and J 4 bases, with 13 bases left between them.